This T cell receptor (beta chain) was sequenced during a study of T-cell reconstitution after alpha-beta-depleted transplantation in children. Study-wide points: Several hundred expanded graft clones reportedly supplied alpha-beta T cells about two months after transplant. One year after transplant, T-cell counts and diversity came mostly from newly produced T cells. Certain patients had high TCRbeta diversity at day 60, and it came from recipient T cells and thymic progenitors that survived.

The V segment lost 5 bases and the J segment 4 bases; nucleotides outside the gene matches: 3. This CDR3 region has 13 residues. CDR1 and CDR2 (germline): SQVTM, ANQGSEA. TCRbeta library construction was performed incorporating unique molecular identifiers. MiXCR, run by TCRdb on the PCR reads, gives a single entry per CDR3 protein. The sample includes around 600,000 distinct CDR3 sequences, under 30% of them seen just once. This clonotype was counted ten times or more. Its antigen is unknown. V gene TRBV29-1 combines with J gene TRBJ1-1, with 11 bases matching TRBD1. The receptor's source is a boy in the first two years of life who had a stem cell transplant for acute myeloid leukemia, so the T cells may come from the graft donor. Specimen: PBMCs, mostly from graft donor cells, collected 360 days after TCRalphabeta/CD19-depleted stem cell transplant. CDR3 sequence (DNA): TGCAGCGTTAGCGGGACAGGGGGCACTGAAGCTTTCTTT. Its protein product is CSVSGTGGTEAFF.